This T cell receptor (beta chain) is drawn from a study of cytomegalovirus exposure and HLA in healthy donors. Study background: Early released data comprised approximately 85 million unique TCRs from HLA-typed donors.

General study findings and limits: An analysis was carried out at a later point. It showed that HLA-associated TCR beta chains were more clonally expanded than equally common non-associated chains. Presence/absence analyses supposed approximately even sequencing depth among donors. Prediction of most subjects' HLA-A and HLA-B alleles by TCR beta sequences was reportedly accurate.

As regards this clone: The antigen is unknown.

Primers: 60 Vbeta forward and 13 Jbeta reverse. Clones were read by immunoSEQ multiplex PCR, and TCRdb kept only the in-frame ones, dropping some. Of some 110,000 clones in the sample, less than 80% were seen once. This TCR was recovered from a woman aged 50 to 60 in good health and CMV-seropositive. The specimen sequenced was PBMCs.

The CDR3 reads CAWSVLDILRYGYTF. CDR3 nucleotides: TGTGCCTGGAGTGTATTGGACATCCTACGCTATGGCTACACCTTC. The V gene is TRBV30, the J gene TRBJ1-2, with a possible D match to TRBD1 (5 bases). The CDR3 has 15 residues. Germline V CDR1 and CDR2: GTSNPN, SVGIG (reference sequence). V lost 0 bases to trimming and J lost 4 bases, with 15 bases between them.